This T cell receptor beta chain appears in the sequencing data of a study of cytomegalovirus exposure and HLA in healthy donors. Study-wide results and caveats: TCR sequences were mostly rare, though some public TCRs occurred in many donors.

In the case of this clone: Its antigen is undetermined.

This PCR relied on a set of 60 Vbeta primers and 13 Jbeta primers. Clones were read by immunoSEQ multiplex PCR, and TCRdb kept only the in-frame ones, dropping some. The data hold roughly 150,000 clones, with roughly 73% observed a single time. The TCR comes from a man younger than 30 in good health and CMV-seropositive. The sequenced sample consisted of PBMCs.

CDR3 in DNA: TGTGCCAGCAGCGGGCCAGACTACGAGCAGTACTTC. Translating it yields CASSGPDYEQYF. The chain combines TRBV9 with TRBJ2-7; D is unclear. Looked up from germline, CDR1 is SGDLS and CDR2 is YYNGEE. The CDR3 totals 12 residues. Trimming stripped 3 bases from V and 3 bases from J, with 7 bases between.